Below, one TCR beta chain is given with its context. The antigen is unknown. The time point was: late sampling 161 to 241 days after vaccination in three convalescent patients. Treatment of the sample: approximately nine-day PBMC culture with coronavirus spike peptide pools or control peptides (ViraFEST assay). TCRs were sequenced by ViraFEST after antigen-specific T cells had been expanded with peptide pools. Per well, approximately 2.1 million PBMCs were cultured in the presence of roughly 9.1 IU/ml IL-2 and 9.5 to 10 ug/ml peptide pools. Sequenced with the Oncomine TCR Beta short-read assay was DNA taken from cultured CD4+ T cells. A single record per CDR3 protein comes from TCRdb applying MiXCR to the PCR reads. The table has tens of thousands of distinct CDR3 sequences, less than 35% seen once. Per the germline V gene, CDR1 is SEHNR and CDR2 is FQNEAQ (reference sequence). This CDR3 region has 13 residues. Trimming removed 8 bases at V and 2 bases at J, with 12 bases between.

This entry is derived from a study of vaccination and CD4 T cells after COVID-19. The rearrangement joins TRBV7-9 to TRBJ2-5; TRBD2 is a possible D gene (6 bases). The receptor comes from a human donor who had recovered from COVID-19. Sample: CD4+ T cells from blood, cultured in vitro, taken about 7 months after SARS-CoV-2 vaccination. The CDR3 loop reads CASVRDSQETQYF. CDR3 bases: TGTGCCAGCGTCCGGGACTCTCAAGAGACCCAGTACTTC.